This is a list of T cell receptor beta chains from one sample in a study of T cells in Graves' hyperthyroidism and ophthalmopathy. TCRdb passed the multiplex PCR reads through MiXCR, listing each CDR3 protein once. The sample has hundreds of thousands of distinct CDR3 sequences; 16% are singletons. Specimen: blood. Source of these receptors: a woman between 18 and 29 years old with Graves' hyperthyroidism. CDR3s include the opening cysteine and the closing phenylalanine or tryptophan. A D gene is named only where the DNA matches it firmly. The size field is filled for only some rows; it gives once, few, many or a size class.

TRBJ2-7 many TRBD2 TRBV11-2 TGTGCCAGCAGCCCCACGGCTCGGGAGCGGGGGAGCTCCTACGAGCAGTACTTC CASSPTARERGSSYEQYF
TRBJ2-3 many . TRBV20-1 TGCAGTGCTACCACAGATACGCAGTATTTT CSATTDTQYF
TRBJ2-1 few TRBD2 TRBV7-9 TGTGCCAGCAGGGGGGGACTAGCGGACCCCTACAATGAGCAGTTCTTC CASRGGLADPYNEQFF
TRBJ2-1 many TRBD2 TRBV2 TGTGCCAGCAGTGAAATTCGGGGTAGCGGGGTAGGGAGGCAGCAGTTCTTC CASSEIRGSGVGRQQFF
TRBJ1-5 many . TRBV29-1 TGCAGCGTTGGCGATCCAGGTCAGCCCCAGCATTTT CSVGDPGQPQHF
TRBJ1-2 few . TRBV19 TGTGCCAGTAATGATCGGGGGAGCCATTCTATCTATGGCTACACCTTC CASNDRGSHSIYGYTF
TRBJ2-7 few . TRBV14 TGTGCCAGCAGCCGAGTCTTTGGGCTTCACGAGCAGTACTTC CASSRVFGLHEQYF
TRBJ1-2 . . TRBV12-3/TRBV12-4 TGTGCCAGCAGTTTAGATAACTCGGAGGGCGCGGGGGTATACGGCTACACCTTC CASSLDNSEGAGVYGYTF
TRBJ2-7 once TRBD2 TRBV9 TGTGCCAGCAGCCCACACCCTATGGGACTAGCGGGAGTGGACGAGCAGTACTTC CASSPHPMGLAGVDEQYF
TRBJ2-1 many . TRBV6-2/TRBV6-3 TGTGCCAGCAGTTACAATGGGGCTGAATACAATGAGCAGTTCTTC CASSYNGAEYNEQFF
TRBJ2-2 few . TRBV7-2 TGTGCCAGCAGCGCCAACAGGGTCACCGGGGAGCTGTTTTTT CASSANRVTGELFF
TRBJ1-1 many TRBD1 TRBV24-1 TGTGCCACCAGTGGCCCCCCGGGACAGGGCAAACCTGAAGCTTTCTTT CATSGPPGQGKPEAFF
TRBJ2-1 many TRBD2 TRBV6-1 TGTGCCAGCAGTGATTTATCCCGGGGGGAGTACAATGAGCAGTTCTTC CASSDLSRGEYNEQFF
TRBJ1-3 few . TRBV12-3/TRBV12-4 TGTGCCAGCAGGCGTAGGGGGTCCTACTCTGGAAACACCATATATTTT CASRRRGSYSGNTIYF
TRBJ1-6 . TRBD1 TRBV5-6 TGTGCCAGCAGCTTGCGACAGGGGAATTCACCCCTCCACTTT CASSLRQGNSPLHF
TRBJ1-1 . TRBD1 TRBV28 TGTGCCAGCAGTCCACCGGACAGGATTAACACTGAAGCTTTCTTT CASSPPDRINTEAFF
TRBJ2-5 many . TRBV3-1 TGTGCCAGCAGCCTCGGCTGGGAGACCCAGTACTTC CASSLGWETQYF
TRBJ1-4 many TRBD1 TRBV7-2 TGTGCCAGCAGCTACTCAGGACAGGGGGGTACCGAAAAACTGTTTTTT CASSYSGQGGTEKLFF
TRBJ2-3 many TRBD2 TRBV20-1 TGCAGTGCTAGGAGCTGGACTAGCGGGACTAGCACAGATACGCAGTATTTT CSARSWTSGTSTDTQYF
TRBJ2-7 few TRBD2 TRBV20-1 TGCAGTGCCGCGGGACTAGCGGCCTCCTACGAGCAGTACTTC CSAAGLAASYEQYF
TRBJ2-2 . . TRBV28 . CASSLGSYEQYFGPGTGELFF
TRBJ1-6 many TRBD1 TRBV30 TGTGCCGGAAGGGGGCAGGCGAATTCACCCCTCCACTTT CAGRGQANSPLHF
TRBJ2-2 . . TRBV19 TGTGCCAGTATGGACACACTCCACACCGGGGAGCTGTTTTTT CASMDTLHTGELFF
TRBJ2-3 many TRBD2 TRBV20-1 TGCAGTGCTGACCTAGCGGGAGGGAACACAGATACGCAGTATTTT CSADLAGGNTDTQYF
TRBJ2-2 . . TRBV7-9 TGTGCCAGCTCACCAAGTGCCGGGGCCATAAACACCGGGGAGCTGTTTTTT CASSPSAGAINTGELFF
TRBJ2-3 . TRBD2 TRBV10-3 TGTGCCATTGGATTGGGGCGGGAGGGCCGGACAGATACGCAGTATTTT CAIGLGREGRTDTQYF
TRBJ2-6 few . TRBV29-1 TGCAGCGTTGAAGTTCCAGGGAAAGCTGGGGCCAACGTCCTGACTTTC CSVEVPGKAGANVLTF
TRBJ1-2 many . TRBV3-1 TGTGCCAGCAGCCAAGAAAACCACGCTGGGGACTATGGCTACACCTTC CASSQENHAGDYGYTF
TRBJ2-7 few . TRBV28 TGTGCCAGCAGTGAACTGTCCGGACAGAACCCCTACGAGCAGTACTTC CASSELSGQNPYEQYF
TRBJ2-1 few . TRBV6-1 TGTGCCAGCGCCGTAAGAGAGTTAACCAGTCGCAATGAGCAGTTCTTC CASAVRELTSRNEQFF
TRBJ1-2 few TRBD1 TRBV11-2 TGTGCCAGCAGCCCGGGACAGGGAATTAATTATGGCTACACCTTC CASSPGQGINYGYTF
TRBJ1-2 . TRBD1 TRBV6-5 TGTGCCAGCAGTTACGGGACAGGCGGTGGCTACACCTTC CASSYGTGGGYTF
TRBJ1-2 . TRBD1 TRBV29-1 TGCAGCGTTGAAGCAGGGGGCTATGGCTACACCTTC CSVEAGGYGYTF
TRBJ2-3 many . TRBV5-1 TGCGCCAGCAGCTCGCATCCAACTAGAACACGTAGCACAGATACGCAGTATTTT CASSSHPTRTRSTDTQYF
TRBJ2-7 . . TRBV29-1 TGCAGCGCCGGACAGAGTCAAGCCTACGAGCAGTACTTC CSAGQSQAYEQYF
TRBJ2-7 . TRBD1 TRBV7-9 TGTGCCAGCAGCCCCCGGGGACAGGGCTACGAGCAGTACTTC CASSPRGQGYEQYF
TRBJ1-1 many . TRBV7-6 TGTGCCAGCAGCGACGGACTGAAACTGAACACTGAAGCTTTCTTT CASSDGLKLNTEAFF
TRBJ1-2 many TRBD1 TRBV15 TGTGCCACCAGCCCAGGGGACAGGGAGAGCTATGGCTACACCTTC CATSPGDRESYGYTF
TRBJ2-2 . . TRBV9 TGTGCCAGCAGCAAGGACTTGGGGGAGCTGTTTTTT CASSKDLGELFF
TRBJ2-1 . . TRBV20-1 TGCAGTGCGAATACACCGACAGCAAGCTCCTACAATGAGCAGTTCTTC CSANTPTASSYNEQFF
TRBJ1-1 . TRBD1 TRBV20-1 TGCAGTGCTACAGACGAGGTTACAGGGGGCGCGGTGGCTTTCTTT CSATDEVTGGAVAFF
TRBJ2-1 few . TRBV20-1 TGCAGTGCTAGGGTAGTCACCACCAATGAGCAGTTCTTC CSARVVTTNEQFF
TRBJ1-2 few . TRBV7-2 TGTGCCAGCAGCCAAGAACCCCGGGATGGCTACACCTTC CASSQEPRDGYTF
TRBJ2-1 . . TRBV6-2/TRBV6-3 TGTGCCAGCAGCTTAATCTCCTACAATGAGCAGTTCTTC CASSLISYNEQFF
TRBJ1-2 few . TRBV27 TGTGCCAGCAGTTTATTGTCAACACGTACGAACTATGGCTACACCTTC CASSLLSTRTNYGYTF
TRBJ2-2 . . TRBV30 TGTGCCTGGAGTGTAGGAGTCGCGAACGCGAACACCGGGGAGCTGTTTTTT CAWSVGVANANTGELFF
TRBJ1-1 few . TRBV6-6 TGTGCCAGCAGTTACGGGGCGCACTATGAAGCTTTCTTT CASSYGAHYEAFF
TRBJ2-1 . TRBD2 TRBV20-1 TGCAGTGCTTCTAGCGGGAGTGAAAACAATGAGCAGTTCTTC CSASSGSENNEQFF
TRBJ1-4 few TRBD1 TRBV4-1 TGCGCCAGCAGCCAGGGGACAGGGGGCGCGAATGAAAAACTGTTTTTT CASSQGTGGANEKLFF
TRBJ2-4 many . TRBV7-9 TGTGCCAGCAGCACATCCCGCCTGGGGAAGGCCAAAAACATTCAGTACTTC CASSTSRLGKAKNIQYF
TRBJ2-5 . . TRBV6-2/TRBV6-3 TGTGCCAGCAGTTATCTAGCAGAACAAGAGACCCAGTACTTC CASSYLAEQETQYF
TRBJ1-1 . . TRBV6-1 TGTGCCAGCAGTGAAAGAAACTGGAGCCCACCCAACACTGAAGCTTTCTTT CASSERNWSPPNTEAFF
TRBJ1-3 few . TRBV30 TGTGCCTGGAATGCGGCTAGCTCTGGAAACACCATATATTTT CAWNAASSGNTIYF
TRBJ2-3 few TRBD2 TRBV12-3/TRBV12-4 TGTGCCAGCAGGCCCGGGACTACCGGTAATACGCAGTATTTT CASRPGTTGNTQYF
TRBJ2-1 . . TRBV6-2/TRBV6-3 TGTGCCAGCAGGCGGACTGGAGACAATGAGCAGTTCTTC CASRRTGDNEQFF
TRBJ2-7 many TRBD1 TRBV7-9 TGTGCCAGCAGCATGGGACAGGGAAAGGACGAGCAGTACTTC CASSMGQGKDEQYF
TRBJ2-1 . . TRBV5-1 TGCGCCAGCAGCTTGGGTAGGCCGGGGACGGGCTGGAATGAGCAGTTCTTC CASSLGRPGTGWNEQFF